Following are 2 T cell receptor beta chains from one sample sequenced in a study of T-cell memory formation after mild COVID-19 (TCRdb year 2021). Library generation was performed with 5' RACE. TCRdb lists the instrument as Illumina NovaSeq 6000. TCRdb reworked the public reads: Q25 trimming with fastp, MiXCR clone assembly, productive beta chains retained. Identical CDR3 proteins give one entry, which carries the most common genes and DNA. This sample gives around 390,000 distinct CDR3 sequences in total; 16% of them show up just once. Jointly, the top ten make up roughly 21% of the sample. The source material was PBMCs or a T cell subset sorted from them (not recorded which). Receptors originate from a man aged 18 to 29 who had mild COVID-19 (a few samples of this study predate the infection). The sample titles of this study are shuffled in the database, so cell type and time point are left out; the donor was told from shared clones.

This clonotype came up once. The gene calls are TRBV5-6 and TRBJ1-2; D call uncertain. The CDR3 covers 13 residues. V was cut by 2 bases and J by 13 bases, with 18 bases left in between. Germline lookup yields CDR1 SGHDT and CDR2 YYEEEE. CDR3 coding DNA: TGTGCCAGCAGCTTTGGTGGGATCGTTTCGATCACCTTC. As protein: CASSFGGIVSITF.

This clonotype was counted a few times. CDR3 sequence reads: CASSYLLTSGGETQYF. The CDR3 bases are TGTGCCAGCAGTTATCTTCTGACTAGCGGGGGAGAGACCCAGTACTTC. The genes are TRBV6-5 and TRBJ2-5; 12 bases line up with TRBD2. The CDR3 totals 16 residues. CDR1 is MNHEY and CDR2 is SVGAGI in the germline V gene. V was clipped by 3 bases and J by 4 bases; unmatched bases: 6.